This entry features one T cell receptor beta chain sequence. The antigen is undetermined. Sequencing used cDNA as its template, made by extracting RNA and reverse transcribing it. The protocol was immunoSEQ multiplex PCR, while the TCRdb copy is restricted to in-frame clones and leaves out a portion. The profile shows around 200,000 clones, roughly 60% of them singletons. This record belongs to a study of CD8+ T cells in alopecia areata. On the study more broadly: Those patients who were treated received oral tofacitinib, which was given at 5 to 10 mg twice daily for moderate-to-severe alopecia areata. Study conclusions and caveats: There were also resident alphabeta T cells of normal skin sequenced in scalp samples. Researchers report lesional scalp, most notably alopecia totalis/universalis, outstripped normal scalp in clonality.

Researchers took lesional scalp punch biopsies and peripheral blood from people who were alopecia areata patients. Germline V gene data show CDR1 as SQVTM and CDR2 as ANQGSEA. Trimming stripped 7 bases from V and 3 bases from J, with 9 bases between. The CDR3 runs to 12 residues. The receptor comes from a human donor with alopecia areata. The chain employs TRBV29-1 and TRBJ2-2; possibly TRBD1 for D (6 bases). Sequencing used CD4+ T cells sorted from blood, obtained at week 0. In DNA, the CDR3 is TGCAGCGGACAGGTGTACACCGGGGAGCTGTTTTTT. Its protein product is CSGQVYTGELFF.